Detailed here is one T cell receptor (beta chain). Germline assignment: CDR1 MNHNS and CDR2 SASEGT. V was pared by 6 bases and J by 4 bases, with 10 bases of the junction left unmatched. The length of the CDR3 is 15 residues. This sample stems from a study of cytomegalovirus exposure and HLA in healthy donors. Primers included in the PCR were 60 Vbeta and 13 Jbeta primers. Here immunoSEQ multiplex PCR was the method, and the copy in TCRdb shows in-frame clones only, minus some. The table lists approximately 100,000 clones, 60% to 85% of them singletons. The sample comprised PBMCs. The TCR was taken from a woman aged 40 to 55 in good health and CMV-seropositive. The chain carries TRBV6-1 and TRBJ2-5; 8 positions agree with TRBD1. Here the CDR3 reads CASRRDRWGAETQYF. The CDR3 DNA is TGTGCCAGCAGGAGGGACAGGTGGGGTGCAGAGACCCAGTACTTC.